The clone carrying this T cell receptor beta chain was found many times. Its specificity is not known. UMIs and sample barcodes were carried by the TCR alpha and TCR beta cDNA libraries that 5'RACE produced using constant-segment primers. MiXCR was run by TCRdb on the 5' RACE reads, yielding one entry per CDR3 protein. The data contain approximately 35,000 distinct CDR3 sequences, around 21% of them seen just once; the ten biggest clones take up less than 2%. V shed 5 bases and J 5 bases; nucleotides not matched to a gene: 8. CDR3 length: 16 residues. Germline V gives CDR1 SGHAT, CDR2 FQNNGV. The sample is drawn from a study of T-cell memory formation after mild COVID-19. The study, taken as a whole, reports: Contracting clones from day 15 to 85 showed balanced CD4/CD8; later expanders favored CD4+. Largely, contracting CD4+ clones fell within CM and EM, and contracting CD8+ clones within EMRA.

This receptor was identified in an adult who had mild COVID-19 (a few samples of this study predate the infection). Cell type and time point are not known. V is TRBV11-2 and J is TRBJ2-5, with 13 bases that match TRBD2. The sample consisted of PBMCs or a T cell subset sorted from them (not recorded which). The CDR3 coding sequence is TGTGCCAGCAGCCGTAATACTAGCGGGAGGGCGGAGACCCAGTACTTC. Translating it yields CASSRNTSGRAETQYF.